This T cell receptor beta chain is from a study of response to subunit inactivated influenza vaccine (dated by TCRdb to the late 2010s). The study in broad terms: Deep quantitative T cell receptor repertoire profiling was used in the study to track responses to a trivalent subunit inactivated influenza vaccine.

What the work shows at the level of the full study, not this receptor alone: The authors suggested that each seasonal influenza vaccination may recruit only a limited number of new T cells.

In light of the paper, this sample's time point label describes: approximately 40 days after influenza vaccine administration. CDR1 is given as SQVTM and CDR2 as ANQGSEA, both from the germline V gene. Trimming removed 4 bases from V and 2 bases from J, leaving 6 bases between the germline ends. Inclusive of the bounding cysteine and phenylalanine, the CDR3 is 11 residues long. The retained sequence is limited to the CDR3, 33 bases, with the frame set at the first base. This clonotype was detected ten times or more. Its binding antigen is unknown. Per-base quality was not reported, and no clone a single base away is much larger than it. The method behind the library was RT-PCR. Instrument used: Illumina HiSeq 2500. TCRdb took the public reads, trimmed them with fastp at Q25, ran MiXCR for clone calling and kept in-frame beta chains. Here each entry gathers all rows of one CDR3 protein and keeps the most common genes and DNA. In this sample the table shows 430,000 or so distinct CDR3 sequences, over 9.5% of which occur a single time. The ten largest clones take up less than 15% of the sample.

The specimen comprised PBMCs from blood, sampled 45 days after vaccination. This clonotype was obtained from a man between 50 and 59 years old who received an inactivated influenza vaccine. Donor details come from another sample of the same person, matched by shared clones. This chain joins TRBV29-1 to TRBJ2-7, with the D segment identity uncertain. The DNA sequence follows: TGCAGCGTTGGCCTTACCTACGAGCAGTACTTC. This encodes CSVGLTYEQYF.